The clone carrying this T cell receptor beta chain was found a few times. Its antigen is still unknown. Unique molecular identifiers were present on cDNA, and template switching added a universal primer site. TCRdb reanalysed the 5' RACE reads using MiXCR and keeps one entry per CDR3 protein. The sample holds 450,000 or so distinct CDR3 sequences, approximately 15% seen once. The source of the sample is a study of identical twins. The CDR3 loop spans 18 amino acids. The junction had 15 bases not matched to a gene; V was cut back by 0 bases and J by 6 bases. Germline values: CDR1 SGHRS, CDR2 YFSETQ. Study-level results: The abundant beta clonotypes from cord blood had fewer insertions, and memory repertoires had none of this. When twins shared out-of-frame alpha sequences, those sequences had excess low generation probability.

These same records also appear under a second study, on yellow fever vaccine responses in identical twins.

The source is a woman aged 18-29 years in good health. J is TRBJ2-1 and V is TRBV5-1; 7 positions agree with TRBD2. The specimen was CD4+ T cells sorted from blood. The CDR3 loop is CASSLGLLAGVLVNEQFF. The CDR3 DNA reads as TGCGCCAGCAGCTTGGGGCTACTCGCGGGAGTCTTGGTCAATGAGCAGTTCTTC.